This paragraph reports one TCR beta chain. Its antigen is unidentified. The ends were cut back, 4 bases at V and 6 bases at J, with 16 bases in the middle. The CDR3 has 14 residues. Germline V gives CDR1 SGHRS, CDR2 YFSETQ. Among the donors, all were healthy bone marrow donors. Researchers ran the PCR with 60 Vbeta and 13 Jbeta primers. Profiling relied on immunoSEQ multiplex PCR, and the TCRdb table lists in-frame clones only, not all of them. The sample carries approximately 140,000 clones, around 72% recorded once. The data originate from a study of cytomegalovirus exposure and HLA in healthy donors. Study-level points and caveats: Per a later analysis, 18,000 or so TCR beta sequences showed association with HLA alleles at 0.05 false discovery rate. The study labeled around 160 TCR beta chains cytomegalovirus-associated.

The sample consisted of PBMCs. The source is a woman in her forties in good health and CMV-seronegative. V and J are TRBV5-1 and TRBJ1-1; D perhaps matches TRBD1 (6 bases). The CDR3 DNA follows: TGCGCCAGCAGCCAAGGGGGTTCCTCCCCTGAAGCTTTCTTT. It is translated as CASSQGGSSPEAFF.